This T cell receptor (beta chain) appears in the sequencing data of a study of prognosis after radiotherapy for stage I lung cancer (dated by TCRdb to the early 2020s). Notes on the research overall: Fewer than 20 stage I NSCLC patients were enrolled in Nanjing, China, between early 2018 and 2019. The cohort comprised 13 men and 6 women with a median age of approximately 70 years, ranging from roughly 53 to 84 years. SBRT was delivered in 3 to 5 fractions with a biologically effective dose of at least 100 Gy, and image-guided IMRT or VMAT was used for delivery. In every patient, SBRT was given without any concurrent therapy. After SBRT, distant metastases developed in about 20% of the 19 patients at a median of around 7 months, while the remaining 15 patients had no significant progression. Of the enrolled patients, about 15 had newly diagnosed primary stage I lung tumors, while a few had oligometastatic NSCLC following surgical resection of the primary tumor. The study took one blood sample before SBRT and one after SBRT from each of around 19 patients and sequenced all 40 or so samples. About a dozen patients had adenocarcinoma and seven had squamous cell carcinoma as the tumor histology. This study profiled peripheral blood TCR beta repertoires from stage I NSCLC patients before and after stereotactic body radiotherapy and linked the repertoires to distant failure. Every patient was deemed medically inoperable, approximately 11 because of comorbidities and more than five because they refused surgery. The research as a whole found: Whether the expanded TCR clones were tumor-specific was not determined. After SBRT, the count of unique TCR clones dropped from a median of roughly 9,300 beforehand to roughly 7,000 afterward (Wilcoxon paired P=0.011). Differences in TRBV and TRBJ usage frequencies by metastasis status were reportedly observed in two V genes at baseline and in nine V and two J genes after SBRT. Limitations of the study included a small cohort and short follow-up, and the study findings need independent validation. No adjustment for multiple comparisons was applied to any of the reported P values. Post-SBRT Shannon entropy and its change from baseline were lower in patients who developed distant metastases; baseline Shannon entropy was not associated with metastases.

The TCR beta CDR3 region was amplified from genomic DNA by two rounds of multiplex PCR. In the first PCR round, primers specific to each TRBV and TRBJ gene were used, and the primer sequences were filed in Chinese patent CN105087789A. Universal primers were used in the second round of PCR. The Roche High Pure PCR Template Preparation Kit was used to extract genomic DNA from frozen PBMCs. Libraries were sequenced paired-end with 151 bp reads on an Illumina HiSeq 3000. Turning to the authors' computational methods: CutAdapt was used to remove raw reads lacking the multiplex PCR primer sequences. High-quality paired reads were merged into contigs with PEAR. By aligning each contig to reference sequences, MiXCR assigned the TRB V, D and J gene segments to that contig. To remove sequencing errors, CDR3 sequences were clustered according to base quality and sequence similarity. Shannon entropy, normalized by the natural log of the productive TCR sequence number, served as the measure of diversity. Clonality was defined as one minus Shannon entropy divided by the natural log of the number of unique clonotypes. Progression-free survival cut-offs for repertoire metrics were chosen using the Youden index of ROC curves, with analyses run in R 3.5.3. The raw public data were reprocessed by TCRdb itself: fastp quality trimming at Q25, MiXCR clonotype calling, in-frame beta chains only. Records with the same CDR3 protein are collapsed into one entry carrying the most frequent genes and DNA. The V and J calls were determined by TCRdb, not by the authors. This sample lists 15,000 to 20,000 distinct CDR3 sequences; around half were detected once. The ten largest clones take up around a third of the sample.

All patients had node-negative disease on CT and PET/CT, and none had a history of other malignancies or prior chemotherapy or radiotherapy. About 6.2 milliliters of peripheral venous blood were drawn into EDTA tubes at each of two time points. Ficoll-Paque Plus density-gradient centrifugation was used to isolate PBMCs. Right after collection, samples were placed at -80 degrees C and kept there until analysis. On this clonotype itself: Its recognized antigen is unknown. The junction and the germline gene differ at one end; a read error may be behind it.

The sequences come from PBMCs, collected before or after stereotactic body radiation therapy (not recorded which). This receptor was obtained from a donor over 45 with non-small cell lung cancer.

For the CDR3, the sequence is CAISFGGIYYEQYF. The nucleotide sequence is TGTGCCATCAGTTTCGGCGGTATATACTACGAGCAGTACTTC. The rearrangement combines TRBV12-3 or TRBV12-4 with TRBJ2-7, with no confidently assigned D gene. Inclusive of the bounding cysteine and phenylalanine, the CDR3 is 14 residues long. Only the CDR3 region is kept as DNA, spanning 42 bases read in frame from base 1.